The 28 T cell receptor beta chains given below trace back to one sample, sequenced in a study of T-cell reconstitution after alpha-beta-depleted transplantation in children. It was with unique molecular identifiers that the TCRbeta library was prepared. MiXCR, applied by TCRdb to the PCR reads, yields one record per CDR3 protein. This table holds around 130,000 distinct CDR3 sequences, 8.5% to 10% found once. The material was PBMCs, mostly from graft donor cells, obtained 180 days after TCRalphabeta/CD19-depleted stem cell transplant. The receptors come from a girl in the first two years of life who had a stem cell transplant for combined immunodeficiency, so the T cells may come from the graft donor.

The rearrangement joins TRBV20-1 to TRBJ2-5; D gene unclear. Trimming stripped 3 bases from V and 2 bases from J, with 10 bases between. Germline V lookup: CDR1 DFQATT, CDR2 SNEGSKA (reference sequence). This CDR3 comprises 13 residues. The CDR3 loop reads CSASEVGQETQYF. The CDR3 nucleotides are TGCAGTGCTAGCGAGGTGGGGCAAGAGACCCAGTACTTC.

Many counts were recorded for this clonotype. The V and J genes are TRBV5-1 and TRBJ2-7; 7 bases fit TRBD1. The length of the CDR3 is 15 residues. The V segment lost 3 bases and the J segment 3 bases; nucleotides outside the gene matches: 9. The V gene's germline CDR1 is SGHRS and CDR2 YFSETQ. CDR3 coding DNA: TGCGCCAGCAGCTCCTCGACAGGGATCCTCTACGAGCAGTACTTC. Amino acid sequence: CASSSSTGILYEQYF.

This chain uses TRBV6-4 with TRBJ2-7; D is unclear. V was clipped by 3 bases and J by 2 bases, with 5 bases between them. The CDR3 extends over 12 amino acids. CDR1 and CDR2 (germline): MRHNA, SNTAGT. In DNA, the CDR3 is TGTGCCAGCAGTGAGGGGACCTACGAGCAGTACTTC. Translating it yields CASSEGTYEQYF.

The sample holds many counts of this clonotype. The rearrangement links TRBV29-1 to TRBJ2-7; 8 bases are shared with TRBD1. The J segment lost 4 bases and the V segment lost 6 bases, leaving 11 bases of the junction unmatched. Germline CDR1 and CDR2: SQVTM and ANQGSEA. The CDR3 sequence is 14 residues long. The CDR3 region is CSVALGTGGYEQYF. CDR3 nucleotide sequence: TGCAGCGTCGCCTTAGGAACAGGGGGATACGAGCAGTACTTC.

This chain uses TRBV20-1 with TRBJ2-5; D is ambiguous. Germline loops: CDR1 DFQATT, CDR2 SNEGSKA (reference sequence). Trimming left V 3 bases short and J 7 bases short, with 15 bases between. This CDR3 contains 13 residues. The CDR3 DNA sequence: TGCAGTGCTAGCCCCCCAGCCCCGGGGACCCAGTACTTC. Protein product: CSASPPAPGTQYF.

The chain is built from TRBV27 and TRBJ2-7; D may correspond to TRBD1 or TRBD2 (5 bases each). V shed 7 bases and J shed 5 bases, with 12 bases lying between them. Germline CDR1 is MNHEY and CDR2 is SMNVEV (reference sequence). There are 12 residues in the CDR3. CDR3 nucleotides: TGTGCCAGCACCGGGTGGGGGAACGAGCAGTACTTC. It codes for CASTGWGNEQYF.

This sequence joins TRBV11-2 and TRBJ2-7, with a weak D call TRBD1 (5 bases). The V gene's germline CDR1 is SGHAT and CDR2 FQNNGV. CDR3 length: 13 residues. V was pared by 3 bases and J by 7 bases, with 13 bases between. CDR3 residues: CASSFQGTWEQYF. CDR3 DNA: TGTGCCAGCAGCTTCCAGGGAACCTGGGAGCAGTACTTC.

This clonotype was seen a few times. V is TRBV6-2 or TRBV6-3 and J is TRBJ2-7; D gene ambiguous. Germline V gene data show CDR1 as MNHEY and CDR2 as SVGEGT. Trimming took 7 bases from V and 1 from J, leaving 5 bases between them. CDR3 size: 11 residues. Here the CDR3 reads CASTASYEQYF. In DNA form, the CDR3 reads TGTGCCAGCACAGCTTCCTACGAGCAGTACTTC.

The V and J genes are TRBV5-5 and TRBJ2-5; D gene uncertain. Germline loops: CDR1 SGHKS, CDR2 YYEKEE (reference sequence). Trimming cost V 4 bases and J 5 bases, with 12 bases left between them. The CDR3 sequence is 13 residues long. CDR3 nucleotide sequence: TGTGCCAGCAGCCTGGACGGCCAGGAGACCCAGTACTTC. Encoded protein: CASSLDGQETQYF.

This clonotype has just a few counts. The chain uses TRBV19 and TRBJ1-5; 10 bases agree with TRBD1. Trimming removed 6 bases from V and 7 bases from J; junction bases left unmatched: 9. Germline V lookup: CDR1 LNHDA, CDR2 SQIVND (reference sequence). The CDR3 consists of 15 residues. DNA for the CDR3: TGTGCCAGTAGACCCCAGACAGGGGGCGGGCAGCCCCAGCATTTT. Translating it yields CASRPQTGGGQPQHF.

This clonotype turned up a few times. The chain uses TRBV5-1 and TRBJ2-5; 9 bases are shared with TRBD2. The length of the CDR3 is 16 residues. V shed 4 bases, J shed 2 bases, and the junction held 9 bases outside the gene matches. Germline assignment: CDR1 SGHRS and CDR2 YFSETQ. The DNA of the CDR3 is TGCGCCAGCAGCCCCGGGGGGACTAGCAATCAAGAGACCCAGTACTTC. Its protein is CASSPGGTSNQETQYF.

This clonotype was seen many times. The chain is built from TRBV5-1 and TRBJ2-3; TRBD2 aligns across 11 bases. The CDR3 runs to 15 residues. CDR1 and CDR2 from the germline V gene are SGHRS and YFSETQ. Trimming cost V 5 bases and J 0 bases; bases outside gene matches: 2. The DNA of the CDR3 is TGCGCCAGCAGGGGACTAGCGGCTAGCACAGATACGCAGTATTTT. The encoded protein is CASRGLAASTDTQYF. The full variable domain, in which reference TRBV5-1 and TRBJ2-3 provide the parts outside the CDR3, is KAGVTQTPRYLIKTRGQQVTLSCSPISGHRSVSWYQQTPGQGLQFLFEYFSETQRNKGNFPGRFSGRQFSNSRSEMNVSTLELGDSALYLCASRGLAASTDTQYFGPGTRLTVL.

This chain uses TRBV5-5 with TRBJ2-7; D is possibly TRBD2 (6 bases). Germline CDR1 is SGHKS and CDR2 is YYEKEE (reference sequence). V lost 0 bases and J lost 2, with 12 bases in between. The CDR3 consists of 15 residues. This CDR3 is CASSLVISGTYEQYF. In DNA, the CDR3 is TGTGCCAGCAGCTTGGTGATTAGCGGAACCTACGAGCAGTACTTC.

This clonotype was recorded many times. The J gene is TRBJ2-1, the V gene TRBV21-1. TRBV21-1 is an annotated pseudogene. The CDR3 length is 10 residues. The CDR3 nucleotides are TGTGCCTTGGGTCCTAATGAGCAGTTCTTC. It encodes CALGPNEQFF.

In this sample, this clonotype turned up many times. The chain links TRBV27 to TRBJ1-2; TRBD1 might be the D (6 bases). The V end lost 3 bases, the J end lost 4 bases, and 9 bases lay between the germline ends. CDR1 and CDR2 (germline): MNHEY, SMNVEV (reference sequence). The CDR3 sequence is 13 residues long. In nucleotides, the CDR3 is TGTGCCAGCAGTTTGAAAGGGGGCTATGGCTACACCTTC. It codes for CASSLKGGYGYTF.

V usage is TRBV10-3 and J usage is TRBJ2-7, with a weak D call TRBD1 (6 bases). The CDR3 runs to 12 residues. Trimming removed 5 bases at V and 3 bases at J, with 8 bases between. Germline V lookup: CDR1 ENHRY, CDR2 SYGVKD. The CDR3 sequence: CAISKDSYEQYF. CDR3 in DNA: TGTGCCATCAGTAAGGACAGCTACGAGCAGTACTTC.

The rearrangement links TRBV18 to TRBJ1-1, with 8 bases identical to TRBD1. CDR1 is KGHSH, CDR2 LQKENI, per germline. The CDR3 length is 17 residues. V shed 3 bases, J shed 4 bases, and the junction held 13 bases outside the gene matches. CDR3 sequence: CASSPPGGPKALTEAFF. Here the CDR3 DNA reads TGTGCCAGCTCACCCCCAGGGGGCCCAAAGGCCCTCACTGAAGCTTTCTTT.

This chain uses TRBV6-6 with TRBJ2-7; 8 bases are a match to TRBD1. In germline, CDR1 is MNHNY, CDR2 SVGAGI (reference sequence). This CDR3 comprises 12 residues. Losses at the gene ends were 8 bases for V and 4 bases for J; bases not matched to a gene: 4. The CDR3 DNA reads TGTGCCAGCCGGACAGGGAAGTACGAGCAGTACTTC. It translates to CASRTGKYEQYF.

In its sample, this clonotype was seen many times. The V gene is TRBV18, the J gene TRBJ2-1; D is undetermined. This CDR3 region has 12 residues. V was trimmed by 4 bases and J by 7 bases, leaving 8 bases between them. CDR1 and CDR2 (germline): KGHSH, LQKENI. The DNA for the CDR3 is TGTGCCAGCTCACGCGAACTAAATGAGCAGTTCTTC. Translating it yields CASSRELNEQFF.

This chain uses TRBV19 with TRBJ2-2, with 12 bases fitting TRBD2. V was pared by 5 bases and J by 1 base, with 2 bases of the junction left unmatched. This CDR3 region has 16 residues. CDR1 and CDR2 (germline): LNHDA, SQIVND (reference sequence). The CDR3 protein is CASSRLAGVNTGELFF. In nucleotides, the CDR3 is TGTGCCAGTAGTCGACTAGCGGGAGTGAACACCGGGGAGCTGTTTTTT.

V usage is TRBV10-3 and J usage is TRBJ1-4; D gene ambiguous. Germline V gene lookup returns CDR1 ENHRY and CDR2 SYGVKD. The CDR3 is 13 amino acids. V was cut by 5 bases and J by 4 bases, with 8 bases left in between. For the CDR3, the DNA is TGTGCCATCAGTTGGCGGATTAATGAAAAACTGTTTTTT. It is translated as CAISWRINEKLFF.

This clonotype was seen more than once but under ten times. The chain recombines TRBV18 with TRBJ2-1; no reliable D call. Germline V CDR1 and CDR2: KGHSH, LQKENI. The CDR3 has 14 amino acids. The V and J ends lost 0 bases and 6 bases respectively, with 9 bases between them. CDR3 sequence (DNA): TGTGCCAGCTCACCACCTAGCAGGACCAATGAGCAGTTCTTC. Its translation: CASSPPSRTNEQFF.

The V call is TRBV5-6, the J call TRBJ2-3; D is ambiguous. The CDR3 totals 13 residues. V lost 4 bases and J 1 base, leaving 7 bases between the germline ends. Per germline, CDR1 SGHDT and CDR2 YYEEEE. The CDR3 sequence is CASSGAGTDTQYF. CDR3 sequence (DNA): TGTGCCAGCAGCGGCGCGGGCACAGATACGCAGTATTTT. Drawing the rest from reference TRBV5-6 and TRBJ2-3, the complete variable domain is DAGVTQSPTHLIKTRGQQVTLRCSPKSGHDTVSWYQQALGQGPQFIFQYYEEEERQRGNFPDRFSGHQFPNYSSELNVNALLLGDSALYLCASSGAGTDTQYFGPGTRLTVL.

The chain couples TRBV7-8 to TRBJ2-1, with D possibly being TRBD1 or TRBD2 (6 bases each). CDR3 length: 18 amino acids. Trimming removed 5 bases from V and 0 bases from J, with 20 bases in between. Germline V gene sequence: CDR1 SGHVS, CDR2 FQNEAQ. CDR3 nucleotides: TGTGCCAGCAGCGCTGGGGGGCTTGGAAATCCCTCCTACAATGAGCAGTTCTTC. It encodes CASSAGGLGNPSYNEQFF.

The CDR3 DNA is TGTGCCAGCAGCTTGGTAATGGGGGGCGCGGGTTCACCCCTCCACTTT. As protein: CASSLVMGGAGSPLHF. V is TRBV5-6 and J is TRBJ1-6; D possibly corresponds to TRBD1 (6 bases). The V end was cut by 0 bases, the J end by 9 bases, with 16 bases between. Germline V lookup: CDR1 SGHDT, CDR2 YYEEEE. The CDR3 length is 16 residues.

This clonotype has ten or more counts. The J gene is TRBJ2-7, the V gene TRBV20-1, with 12 bases fitting TRBD2. The V segment lost 6 bases and the J segment 0 bases; nucleotides outside the gene matches: 9. There are 16 residues in the CDR3. Germline V lookup: CDR1 DFQATT, CDR2 SNEGSKA (reference sequence). The CDR3 loop is CSATGLAGPLSYEQYF. The CDR3 coding sequence is TGCAGTGCCACCGGACTAGCGGGACCGCTCTCCTACGAGCAGTACTTC.

V gene TRBV15 combines with J gene TRBJ2-3, with 9 bases lining up with TRBD1. V shed 0 bases and J 3 bases; nucleotides not matched to a gene: 4. Germline V lookup: CDR1 LNHNV, CDR2 YYDKDF (reference sequence). The length of the CDR3 is 16 residues. CDR3 in amino acids: CATSRDSGQGTDTQYF. The CDR3 nucleotides read TGTGCCACCAGCAGAGATTCGGGACAGGGAACAGATACGCAGTATTTT.

Many counts were recorded for this clonotype. The chain links TRBV6-2 or TRBV6-3 to TRBJ1-1; D gene ambiguous. Trimming removed 2 bases from V and 4 bases from J, with 8 bases in between. The CDR3 contains 13 residues. Germline CDR1 MNHEY, CDR2 SVGEGT. The CDR3 DNA is TGTGCCAGCAGTTACGAATGGGGCACTGAAGCTTTCTTT. It is translated as CASSYEWGTEAFF.